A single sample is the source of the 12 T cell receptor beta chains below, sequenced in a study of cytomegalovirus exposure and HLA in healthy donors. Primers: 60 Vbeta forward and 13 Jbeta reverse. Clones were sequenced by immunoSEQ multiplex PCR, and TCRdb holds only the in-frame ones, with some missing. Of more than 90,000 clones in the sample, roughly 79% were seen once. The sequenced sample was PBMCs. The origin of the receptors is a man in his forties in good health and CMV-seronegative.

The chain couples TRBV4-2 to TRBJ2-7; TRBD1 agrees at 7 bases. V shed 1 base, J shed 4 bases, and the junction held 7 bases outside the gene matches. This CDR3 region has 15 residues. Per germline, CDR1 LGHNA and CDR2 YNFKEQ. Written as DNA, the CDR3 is TGTGCCAGCAGCCAAGGACAGGGAAACGTGTACGAGCAGTACTTC. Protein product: CASSQGQGNVYEQYF.

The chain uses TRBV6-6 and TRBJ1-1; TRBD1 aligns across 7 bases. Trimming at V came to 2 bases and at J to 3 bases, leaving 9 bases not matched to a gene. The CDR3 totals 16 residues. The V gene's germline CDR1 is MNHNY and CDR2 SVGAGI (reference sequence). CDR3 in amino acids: CASSYGSGGEDTEAFF. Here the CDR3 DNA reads TGTGCCAGCAGTTACGGGTCAGGGGGAGAAGACACTGAAGCTTTCTTT.

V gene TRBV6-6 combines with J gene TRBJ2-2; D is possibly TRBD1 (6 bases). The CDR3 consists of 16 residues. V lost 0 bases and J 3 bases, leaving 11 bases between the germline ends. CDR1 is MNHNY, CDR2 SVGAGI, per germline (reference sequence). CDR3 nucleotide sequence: TGTGCCAGCAGTTACTCTATAAACAGGGACACCGGGGAGCTGTTTTTT. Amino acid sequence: CASSYSINRDTGELFF.

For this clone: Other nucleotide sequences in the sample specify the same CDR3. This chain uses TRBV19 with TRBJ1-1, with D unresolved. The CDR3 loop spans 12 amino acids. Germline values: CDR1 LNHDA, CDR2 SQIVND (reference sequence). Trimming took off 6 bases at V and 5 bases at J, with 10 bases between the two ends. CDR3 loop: CASSPGGTEAFF. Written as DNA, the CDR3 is TGTGCCAGTAGCCCAGGAGGGACTGAAGCTTTCTTT.

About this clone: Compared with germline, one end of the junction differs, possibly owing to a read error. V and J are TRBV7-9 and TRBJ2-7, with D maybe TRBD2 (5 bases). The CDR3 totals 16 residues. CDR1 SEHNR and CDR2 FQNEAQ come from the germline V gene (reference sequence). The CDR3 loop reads CSSSSGIGVAIYEQYF. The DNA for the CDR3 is TGTTCCAGCAGTTCAGGAATCGGGGTGGCCATCTACGAGCAGTACTTC. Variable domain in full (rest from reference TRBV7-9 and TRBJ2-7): DTGVSQNPRHKITKRGQNVTFRCDPISEHNRLYWYRQTLGQGPEFLTYFQNEAQLEKSRLLSDRFSAERPKGSFSTLEIQRTEQGDSAMYLCSSSSGIGVAIYEQYFGPGTRLTVT.

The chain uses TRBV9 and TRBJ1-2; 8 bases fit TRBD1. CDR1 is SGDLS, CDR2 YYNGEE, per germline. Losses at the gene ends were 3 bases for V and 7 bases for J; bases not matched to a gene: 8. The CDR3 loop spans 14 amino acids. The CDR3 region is CASSGTGPVSGYTF. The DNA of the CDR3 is TGTGCCAGCAGCGGGACAGGGCCGGTGAGTGGCTACACCTTC.

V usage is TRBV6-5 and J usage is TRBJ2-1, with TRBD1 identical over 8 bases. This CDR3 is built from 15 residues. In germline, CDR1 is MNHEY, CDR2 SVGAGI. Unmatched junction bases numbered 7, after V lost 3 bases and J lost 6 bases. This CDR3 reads CASSYFGQGGNEQFF. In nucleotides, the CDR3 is TGTGCCAGCAGTTATTTTGGACAGGGTGGCAATGAGCAGTTCTTC.

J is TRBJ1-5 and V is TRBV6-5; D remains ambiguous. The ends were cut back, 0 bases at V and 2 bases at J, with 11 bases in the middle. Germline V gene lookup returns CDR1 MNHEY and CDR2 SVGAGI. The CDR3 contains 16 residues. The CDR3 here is CASSYSRGYGNQPQHF. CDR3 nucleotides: TGTGCCAGCAGTTACTCGCGGGGTTATGGCAATCAGCCCCAGCATTTT.

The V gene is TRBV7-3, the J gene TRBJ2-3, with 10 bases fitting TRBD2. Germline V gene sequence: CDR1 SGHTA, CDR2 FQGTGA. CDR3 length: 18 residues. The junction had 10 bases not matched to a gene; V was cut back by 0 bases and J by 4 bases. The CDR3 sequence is CASSLTGGASGGADTQYF. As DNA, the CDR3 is TGTGCCAGCAGCTTAACCGGAGGGGCTAGCGGGGGTGCAGATACGCAGTATTTT. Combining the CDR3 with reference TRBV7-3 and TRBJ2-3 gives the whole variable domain GAGVSQTPSNKVTEKGKYVELRCDPISGHTALYWYRQSLGQGPEFLIYFQGTGAADDSGLPNDRFFAVRPEGSVSTLKIQRTERGDSAVYLCASSLTGGASGGADTQYFGPGTRLTVL.

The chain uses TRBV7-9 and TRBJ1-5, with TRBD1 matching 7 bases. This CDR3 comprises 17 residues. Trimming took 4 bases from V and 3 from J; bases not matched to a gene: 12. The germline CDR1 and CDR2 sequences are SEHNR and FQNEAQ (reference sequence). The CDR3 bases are TGTGCCAGCAGCTCAACAAGCACTGGGACAGTCAATCAGCCCCAGCATTTT. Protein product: CASSSTSTGTVNQPQHF.

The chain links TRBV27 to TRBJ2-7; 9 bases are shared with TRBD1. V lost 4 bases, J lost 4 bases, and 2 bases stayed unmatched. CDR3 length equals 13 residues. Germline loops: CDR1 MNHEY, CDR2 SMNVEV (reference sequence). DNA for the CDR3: TGTGCCAGCAGTTCGGGACAGGGTTACGAGCAGTACTTC. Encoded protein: CASSSGQGYEQYF.

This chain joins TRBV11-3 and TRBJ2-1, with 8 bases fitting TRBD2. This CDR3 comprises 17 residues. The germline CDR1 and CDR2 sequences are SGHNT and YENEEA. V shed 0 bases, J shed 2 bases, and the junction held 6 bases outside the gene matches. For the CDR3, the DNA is TGTGCCAGCAGCTTAGATCGAGGGACTAGTACCTACAATGAGCAGTTCTTC. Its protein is CASSLDRGTSTYNEQFF.